A selection of T cell receptor beta chains follows, all from one sample in a study of T cells after yellow fever vaccination. TCRdb called the 5' RACE reads again in MiXCR, with one record for every CDR3 protein. The table lists about 26,000 distinct CDR3 sequences, roughly 4.5% of them singletons. The input for sequencing was PBMCs, either bulk or a sorted T-cell subset (CD4+, CD8+, memory, or dextramer-sorted; not recorded which), taken on the day of the yellow fever booster vaccination. The receptors were sampled from a man in his late teens or twenties who received the YFV17D yellow fever vaccine. CDR3s include the opening cysteine and the closing phenylalanine or tryptophan. Each record gives: J gene, D gene, V gene, clone size, CDR3 protein, CDR3 DNA. A D gene is named only where the DNA matches it firmly. The size entry is marked missing in some rows and otherwise reads once, few, many or a size class.

j_gene: TRBJ2-1
d_gene: NA
v_gene: TRBV28
abundance: NA
CDR3aa: CARINEQFF
CDR3nt: TGTGCCAGGATCAATGAGCAGTTCTTC

j_gene: TRBJ1-1
d_gene: NA
v_gene: TRBV7-3
abundance: many
CDR3aa: CASSLLSAGTEAFF
CDR3nt: TGTGCCAGCAGCTTATTGTCGGCAGGAACGGAAGCTTTCTTT

j_gene: TRBJ1-2
d_gene: NA
v_gene: TRBV12-3/TRBV12-4
abundance: NA
CDR3aa: CASSLGNRDGYTF
CDR3nt: TGTGCCAGCAGTTTAGGGAACAGGGATGGCTACACCTTC

j_gene: TRBJ2-2
d_gene: NA
v_gene: TRBV28
abundance: many
CDR3aa: CASSFLRGTGELFF
CDR3nt: TGTGCCAGCAGTTTTCTCAGGGGCACCGGGGAGCTGTTTTTT

j_gene: TRBJ2-3
d_gene: TRBD2
v_gene: TRBV4-1
abundance: few
CDR3aa: CASSFGTSGGSDTQYF
CDR3nt: TGCGCCAGCAGTTTCGGGACTAGCGGGGGCTCAGATACGCAGTATTTT

j_gene: TRBJ1-1
d_gene: NA
v_gene: TRBV6-5
abundance: many
CDR3aa: CASSEQGAGTEAFF
CDR3nt: TGTGCCAGCAGTGAACAGGGTGCAGGCACTGAAGCTTTCTTT

j_gene: TRBJ2-5
d_gene: NA
v_gene: TRBV7-2
abundance: NA
CDR3aa: CASSLAGGVETQYF
CDR3nt: TGTGCCAGCAGCTTAGCAGGGGGGGTAGAGACCCAGTACTTC

j_gene: TRBJ2-3
d_gene: TRBD1
v_gene: TRBV6-4
abundance: medium-sized
CDR3aa: CASSDGTGGTDTQYF
CDR3nt: TGTGCCAGCAGTGACGGGACAGGGGGCACAGATACGCAGTATTTT

j_gene: TRBJ1-2
d_gene: NA
v_gene: TRBV5-1
abundance: many
CDR3aa: CASSLSGPNYGYTF
CDR3nt: TGCGCCAGCAGCTTGAGCGGCCCGAACTATGGCTACACCTTC

j_gene: TRBJ1-6
d_gene: NA
v_gene: TRBV7-9
abundance: many
CDR3aa: CASSLEQYNSPLHF
CDR3nt: TGTGCCAGCAGCTTAGAACAGTATAATTCACCCCTCCACTTT

j_gene: TRBJ2-7
d_gene: NA
v_gene: TRBV29-1
abundance: many
CDR3aa: CSVEGDSYEQYF
CDR3nt: TGCAGCGTTGAAGGGGATTCCTACGAGCAGTACTTC

j_gene: TRBJ2-6
d_gene: NA
v_gene: TRBV23-1
abundance: many
CDR3aa: CASRQGGANVLTF
CDR3nt: TGCGCCAGCAGACAGGGTGGGGCCAACGTCCTGACTTTC

j_gene: TRBJ2-5
d_gene: TRBD2
v_gene: TRBV10-3
abundance: many
CDR3aa: CAISESERGRLQETQYF
CDR3nt: TGTGCCATCAGTGAGTCTGAGCGGGGTCGGTTACAAGAGACCCAGTACTTC

j_gene: TRBJ2-2
d_gene: NA
v_gene: TRBV12-3/TRBV12-4
abundance: many
CDR3aa: CASSYSAGELFF
CDR3nt: TGTGCCAGCAGTTATTCGGCCGGGGAGCTGTTTTTT

j_gene: TRBJ2-7
d_gene: NA
v_gene: TRBV5-1
abundance: many
CDR3aa: CASSFQGINYEQYF
CDR3nt: TGCGCCAGCAGCTTCCAGGGTATAAACTACGAGCAGTACTTC

j_gene: TRBJ2-2
d_gene: TRBD1
v_gene: TRBV24-1
abundance: many
CDR3aa: CATGTGDTGELFF
CDR3nt: TGTGCCACCGGGACAGGGGACACCGGGGAGCTGTTTTTT

j_gene: TRBJ2-7
d_gene: NA
v_gene: TRBV12-3/TRBV12-4
abundance: NA
CDR3aa: CASSGTVGTYEQYF
CDR3nt: TGTGCCAGCAGCGGGACTGTCGGTACTTACGAGCAGTACTTC

j_gene: TRBJ2-3
d_gene: NA
v_gene: TRBV18
abundance: many
CDR3aa: CASSPPEAGSTDTQYF
CDR3nt: TGTGCCAGCTCACCACCGGAGGCGGGGAGCACAGATACGCAGTATTTT

j_gene: TRBJ1-2
d_gene: TRBD1
v_gene: TRBV3-1
abundance: NA
CDR3aa: CASSPGTGGGYGYTF
CDR3nt: TGTGCCAGCAGCCCCGGGACAGGGGGTGGCTATGGCTACACCTTC

j_gene: TRBJ2-7
d_gene: TRBD2
v_gene: TRBV20-1
abundance: many
CDR3aa: CSARGTSVNYEQYF
CDR3nt: TGCAGTGCTAGAGGGACTAGCGTAAATTACGAGCAGTACTTC

j_gene: TRBJ1-5
d_gene: NA
v_gene: TRBV20-1
abundance: many
CDR3aa: CSARVPSQPQHF
CDR3nt: TGCAGTGCTAGAGTACCGAGTCAGCCCCAGCATTTT

j_gene: TRBJ1-5
d_gene: TRBD1
v_gene: TRBV20-1
abundance: many
CDR3aa: CSARELLGQGKANQPQHF
CDR3nt: TGCAGTGCTAGAGAGCTCCTGGGACAGGGAAAGGCGAATCAGCCCCAGCATTTT

j_gene: TRBJ1-5
d_gene: NA
v_gene: TRBV4-2
abundance: many
CDR3aa: CASSPSGLVGNQPQHF
CDR3nt: TGTGCCAGCAGCCCCTCGGGTCTAGTAGGGAATCAGCCCCAGCATTTT

j_gene: TRBJ2-7
d_gene: NA
v_gene: TRBV2
abundance: many
CDR3aa: CASSERQGKTYEQYF
CDR3nt: TGTGCCAGCAGTGAAAGGCAGGGAAAAACTTACGAGCAGTACTTC

j_gene: TRBJ2-3
d_gene: NA
v_gene: TRBV2
abundance: NA
CDR3aa: CAGTGLRADTQYF
CDR3nt: TGTGCTGGGACGGGTTTGCGCGCAGATACGCAGTATTTT

j_gene: TRBJ2-7
d_gene: NA
v_gene: TRBV4-2
abundance: many
CDR3aa: CASSQEGAYRSSYEQYF
CDR3nt: TGTGCCAGCAGCCAAGAAGGTGCCTACCGAAGCTCCTACGAGCAGTACTTC

j_gene: TRBJ2-6
d_gene: NA
v_gene: TRBV15
abundance: many
CDR3aa: CATRQGSGYSGANVLTF
CDR3nt: TGTGCCACCAGGCAGGGAAGTGGGTACTCTGGGGCCAACGTCCTGACTTTC

j_gene: TRBJ1-4
d_gene: NA
v_gene: TRBV4-1
abundance: many
CDR3aa: CASSQEVPGTDEKLFF
CDR3nt: TGCGCCAGCAGCCAAGAGGTCCCGGGTACCGATGAAAAACTGTTTTTT

j_gene: TRBJ2-2
d_gene: NA
v_gene: TRBV5-1
abundance: medium-sized
CDR3aa: CASSSPTNTGELFF
CDR3nt: TGCGCCAGCAGCTCCCCCACAAACACCGGGGAGCTGTTTTTT

j_gene: TRBJ2-3
d_gene: NA
v_gene: TRBV10-3
abundance: many
CDR3aa: CAISGGSGDTQYF
CDR3nt: TGTGCCATCAGTGGAGGTAGCGGAGATACGCAGTATTTT

j_gene: TRBJ2-3
d_gene: NA
v_gene: TRBV4-2
abundance: many
CDR3aa: CASSQDLGGAPDTQYF
CDR3nt: TGTGCCAGCAGCCAAGATTTAGGGGGGGCCCCAGATACGCAGTATTTT

j_gene: TRBJ2-7
d_gene: NA
v_gene: TRBV15
abundance: many
CDR3aa: CATSPPRRGYEQYF
CDR3nt: TGTGCCACCAGCCCCCCTCGAAGAGGCTACGAGCAGTACTTC

j_gene: TRBJ2-2
d_gene: NA
v_gene: TRBV9
abundance: many
CDR3aa: CASSVVGTGELFF
CDR3nt: TGTGCCAGCAGCGTAGTCGGGACGGGGGAGCTGTTTTTT

j_gene: TRBJ1-2
d_gene: NA
v_gene: TRBV20-1
abundance: many
CDR3aa: CSARNGLLDGYTF
CDR3nt: TGCAGTGCTAGGAATGGTCTGTTGGATGGCTACACCTTC

j_gene: TRBJ1-6
d_gene: NA
v_gene: TRBV12-3/TRBV12-4
abundance: NA
CDR3aa: CASSLEFNSPLHF
CDR3nt: TGTGCCAGCAGTTTAGAATTCAATTCACCCCTCCACTTT

j_gene: TRBJ2-1
d_gene: NA
v_gene: TRBV7-6
abundance: many
CDR3aa: CASSLSPASYNEQFF
CDR3nt: TGTGCCAGCAGCTTATCTCCGGCTTCCTACAATGAGCAGTTCTTC

j_gene: TRBJ2-4
d_gene: NA
v_gene: TRBV7-9
abundance: many
CDR3aa: CASSLSGLPHIQYF
CDR3nt: TGTGCCAGCAGCTTATCAGGACTCCCACACATTCAGTACTTC

j_gene: TRBJ2-2
d_gene: TRBD1
v_gene: TRBV6-4
abundance: few
CDR3aa: CASSDSDRHTGELFF
CDR3nt: TGTGCCAGCAGTGACTCGGACAGGCACACCGGGGAGCTGTTTTTT

j_gene: TRBJ2-7
d_gene: NA
v_gene: TRBV4-2
abundance: NA
CDR3aa: CASSPDTSYEQYF
CDR3nt: TGTGCCAGCAGCCCGGACACATCCTACGAGCAGTACTTC

j_gene: TRBJ2-5
d_gene: NA
v_gene: TRBV12-3/TRBV12-4
abundance: many
CDR3aa: CASSSSGNQETQYF
CDR3nt: TGTGCCAGCAGCAGTAGCGGTAACCAAGAGACCCAGTACTTC

j_gene: TRBJ2-7
d_gene: NA
v_gene: TRBV7-2
abundance: many
CDR3aa: CASSPRPYEQYF
CDR3nt: TGTGCCAGCAGCCCAAGACCCTACGAGCAGTACTTC

j_gene: TRBJ2-3
d_gene: TRBD2
v_gene: TRBV12-3/TRBV12-4
abundance: many
CDR3aa: CASSSHGAVVVGGTDTQYF
CDR3nt: TGTGCCAGCAGTTCCCACGGTGCCGTCGTCGTGGGGGGGACAGATACGCAGTATTTT

j_gene: TRBJ1-1
d_gene: NA
v_gene: TRBV20-1
abundance: medium-sized
CDR3aa: CSAWRGNTEAFF
CDR3nt: TGCAGTGCATGGAGGGGGAACACTGAAGCTTTCTTT

j_gene: TRBJ2-7
d_gene: NA
v_gene: TRBV12-3/TRBV12-4
abundance: few
CDR3aa: CASRLRGEQYF
CDR3nt: TGTGCCAGCAGGCTCAGGGGCGAGCAGTACTTC

j_gene: TRBJ1-2
d_gene: TRBD1
v_gene: TRBV4-1
abundance: few
CDR3aa: CASSQDHWGDRARGYTF
CDR3nt: TGCGCCAGCAGCCAAGATCATTGGGGTGACAGGGCAAGGGGCTACACCTTC

j_gene: TRBJ1-4
d_gene: NA
v_gene: TRBV5-1
abundance: many
CDR3aa: CASSLVGTTNEKLFF
CDR3nt: TGCGCCAGCAGCTTGGTCGGGACAACTAATGAAAAACTGTTTTTT

j_gene: TRBJ1-5
d_gene: TRBD1
v_gene: TRBV2
abundance: few
CDR3aa: CASSSNRGAYSNQPQHF
CDR3nt: TGTGCCAGCAGTTCTAACAGGGGCGCCTATAGCAATCAGCCCCAGCATTTT

j_gene: TRBJ2-3
d_gene: NA
v_gene: TRBV7-9
abundance: many
CDR3aa: CASTHTDTQYF
CDR3nt: TGTGCCAGCACCCACACAGATACGCAGTATTTT

j_gene: TRBJ1-6
d_gene: NA
v_gene: TRBV7-9
abundance: many
CDR3aa: CASSFGSPLHF
CDR3nt: TGTGCCAGCAGCTTTGGGTCACCCCTCCACTTT

j_gene: TRBJ2-7
d_gene: NA
v_gene: TRBV7-9
abundance: many
CDR3aa: CASSLVTPAYEQYF
CDR3nt: TGTGCCAGCAGCTTAGTTACTCCCGCCTACGAGCAGTACTTC

j_gene: TRBJ2-5
d_gene: TRBD2
v_gene: TRBV5-1
abundance: many
CDR3aa: CASSEGLAMETQYF
CDR3nt: TGCGCCAGCAGCGAAGGACTAGCGATGGAGACCCAGTACTTC

j_gene: TRBJ1-5
d_gene: NA
v_gene: TRBV25-1
abundance: many
CDR3aa: CASSENSQPQHF
CDR3nt: TGTGCCAGCAGTGAAAATAGTCAGCCCCAGCATTTT